The 22 T cell receptor beta chains below come from one sample, sequenced in a study of shared clonotypes between healthy human individuals. Profiling relied on immunoSEQ multiplex PCR, and the TCRdb table lists in-frame clones only, not all of them. The table has about 480,000 clones, around 79% seen once. The sequenced material came from PBMCs. These TCRs come from a woman in her 40s in good health. Some clones in this sample may be carry-over from other donors' samples.

The chain carries TRBV6-1 and TRBJ1-1; D ambiguous. The CDR3 has 16 residues. The germline V gene has CDR1 MNHNS and CDR2 SASEGT. Trimming removed 2 bases at V and 0 bases at J, with 13 bases between. CDR3 protein: CASSESRAGVNTEAFF. CDR3 in DNA: TGTGCCAGCAGTGAAAGCCGGGCTGGGGTGAACACTGAAGCTTTCTTT.

The chain links TRBV4-2 to TRBJ2-1; no firm D call. Germline loops: CDR1 LGHNA, CDR2 YNFKEQ. This CDR3 is built from 13 residues. The V end was cut by 0 bases, the J end by 10 bases, with 10 bases between. The CDR3 spells CASSQDLEGEQFF. The CDR3, as DNA: TGTGCCAGCAGCCAAGATTTAGAAGGGGAGCAGTTCTTC.

This chain uses TRBV14 with TRBJ1-2, with D tentatively TRBD1 (6 bases). Germline assignment: CDR1 SGHDN and CDR2 FVKESK. Trimming cost V 0 bases and J 2 bases, with 13 bases left between them. The CDR3 contains 16 residues. The CDR3 bases are TGTGCCAGCAGCCAAGATCACAGGGAAGGAAACTATGGCTACACCTTC. Amino acid sequence: CASSQDHREGNYGYTF. Looking up the rest from reference TRBV14 and TRBJ1-2 gives the full variable domain: EAGVTQFPSHSVIEKGQTVTLRCDPISGHDNLYWYRRVMGKEIKFLLHFVKESKQDESGMPNNRFLAERTGGTYSTLKVQPAELEDSGVYFCASSQDHREGNYGYTFGSGTRLTVV.

The V call is TRBV7-8, the J call TRBJ1-1, with D perhaps matching TRBD1 (5 bases). The germline V gene has CDR1 SGHVS and CDR2 FQNEAQ. The CDR3 extends over 14 amino acids. V lost 3 bases and J 1 base, leaving 9 bases between the germline ends. The CDR3 region is CASSFLGPNTEAFF. The CDR3 nucleotides are TGTGCCAGCAGCTTCTTGGGGCCGAACACTGAAGCTTTCTTT. The whole variable domain, remainder taken from reference TRBV7-8 and TRBJ1-1, is GAGVSQSPRYKVAKRGQDVALRCDPISGHVSLFWYQQALGQGPEFLTYFQNEAQLDKSGLPSDRFFAERPEGSVSTLKIQRTQQEDSAVYLCASSFLGPNTEAFFGQGTRLTVV.

The genes are TRBV2 and TRBJ2-6; 9 bases line up with TRBD1. The CDR3 has 17 amino acids. Germline CDR1 is SNHLY and CDR2 is FYNNEI. V was clipped by 10 bases and J by 1 base; unmatched bases: 11. In DNA form, the CDR3 reads TGTGCCACCGGGCCGGGACAGGGCCCATCTGGGGCCAACGTCCTGACTTTC. Protein sequence: CATGPGQGPSGANVLTF.

Notes on this clone: This clone may be a read error of a much larger clone one base away. This chain joins TRBV1 and TRBJ2-2; no DNA check was done on the table's D call, TRBD2. TRBV1 is labeled a pseudogene. The CDR3 extends over 16 amino acids. The CDR3 bases are TGCACCAGCAGCCAGAACGTGCGGGAGGGCATCAGGGAGCTGTTTTTT. Residues: CTSSQNVREGIRELFF.

V and J are TRBV7-9 and TRBJ2-3, with D tentatively TRBD1 (6 bases). Germline V gives CDR1 SEHNR, CDR2 FQNEAQ (reference sequence). V was cut by 3 bases and J by 6 bases, with 16 bases left in between. The CDR3 has 15 amino acids. CDR3 sequence reads: CASSLGDQGRDTQYF. The CDR3 nucleotides are TGTGCCAGCAGCTTGGGGGACCAGGGGCGGGATACGCAGTATTTT.

With respect to this clone: Within the sample, other DNA sequences also encode this same CDR3. V and J are TRBV5-1 and TRBJ1-1, with 11 bases aligning to TRBD1. The germline gives CDR1 SGHRS, CDR2 YFSETQ. V dropped 4 bases and J dropped 2; count of bases not matched to a gene: 4. This CDR3 has 15 amino acids. Here the CDR3 DNA reads TGCGCCAGCAGCCCTCGGACAGGGGGCAACACTGAAGCTTTCTTT. The encoded protein is CASSPRTGGNTEAFF.

In this sample, this clone turned up once. The chain recombines TRBV11-2 with TRBJ2-5; 8 bases line up with TRBD1. This CDR3 comprises 14 residues. V shed 3 bases and J 5 bases; nucleotides not matched to a gene: 5. Germline CDR1 SGHAT, CDR2 FQNNGV. The CDR3, as DNA: TGTGCCAGCAGCTTGGCAGGGGGCTTGGAGACCCAGTACTTC. It specifies CASSLAGGLETQYF.

The chain combines TRBV7-9 with TRBJ2-3; 14 bases line up with TRBD2. J gave up 2 bases and V 6 bases, and 4 bases lay outside the gene matches. CDR1 is SEHNR, CDR2 FQNEAQ, per germline (reference sequence). The CDR3 consists of 16 residues. CDR3: CASSRGLAGDTDTQYF. CDR3 sequence (DNA): TGTGCCAGCAGTCGGGGACTAGCGGGAGACACAGATACGCAGTATTTT. Combining the CDR3 with reference TRBV7-9 and TRBJ2-3 gives the whole variable domain DTGVSQNPRHKITKRGQNVTFRCDPISEHNRLYWYRQTLGQGPEFLTYFQNEAQLEKSRLLSDRFSAERPKGSFSTLEIQRTEQGDSAMYLCASSRGLAGDTDTQYFGPGTRLTVL.

This chain joins TRBV4-1 and TRBJ2-3, with 8 bases fitting TRBD2. The CDR3 length is 16 residues. From germline, CDR1 is MGHRA and CDR2 YSYEKL. V dropped 0 bases and J dropped 5; count of bases not matched to a gene: 7. CDR3 bases: TGCGCCAGCAGCCAAGAGTTAGCCCTAGCGGGAGATACGCAGTATTTT. As protein: CASSQELALAGDTQYF.

V is TRBV18 and J is TRBJ2-3; 7 nucleotides line up with TRBD2. The trim removed 3 bases at V and 2 bases at J, leaving 5 bases unmatched. Germline loops: CDR1 KGHSH, CDR2 LQKENI. The CDR3 extends over 15 amino acids. DNA for the CDR3: TGTGCCAGCTCACCGTCGGGACTATACACAGATACGCAGTATTTT. Translating gives CASSPSGLYTDTQYF.

About this clone itself: Different DNA sequences within this sample yield the same CDR3. The rearrangement uses TRBV9 and TRBJ2-2; 10 nucleotides line up with TRBD2. Germline CDR1 reads SGDLS; CDR2 reads YYNGEE. V lost 4 bases to trimming and J lost 1 base; unmatched junction nucleotides: 4. The CDR3 is 16 residues long. CDR3 in DNA: TGTGCCAGCAGCCCGAGGACTAGCGGGAACACCGGGGAGCTGTTTTTT. This sequence encodes CASSPRTSGNTGELFF.

V is TRBV7-8 and J is TRBJ2-5, with 7 bases lining up with TRBD2. The germline gives CDR1 SGHVS, CDR2 FQNEAQ. This CDR3 region has 15 residues. Trimming removed 4 bases from V and 4 bases from J; junction bases left unmatched: 9. This CDR3 is CASSSLRGVGETQYF. CDR3 sequence (DNA): TGTGCCAGCAGCTCCCTCCGGGGGGTAGGAGAGACCCAGTACTTC.

This chain uses TRBV5-1 with TRBJ2-6; 7 nucleotides match TRBD1. J lost 0 bases, V lost 3 bases, and 0 bases had no gene match. The length of the CDR3 is 15 residues. Germline CDR1 is SGHRS and CDR2 is YFSETQ. The CDR3 nucleotides are TGCGCCAGCAGCTCAGGGGGCTCTGGGGCCAACGTCCTGACTTTC. Its protein product is CASSSGGSGANVLTF.

Note on this clone: Other DNA sequences within the sample encode an identical CDR3. The chain joins TRBV5-1 to TRBJ2-1, with TRBD2 as a possible D gene (6 bases). Trimming cost V 0 bases and J 8 bases, with 12 bases left between them. From germline, CDR1 is SGHRS and CDR2 YFSETQ. The CDR3 length is 14 residues. The CDR3 region is CASSLDSPGDEQFF. The CDR3 nucleotides are TGCGCCAGCAGCTTGGACAGCCCGGGGGATGAGCAGTTCTTC.

The rearrangement joins TRBV2 to TRBJ1-1, with 10 positions matching TRBD1. The CDR3 length is 13 residues. Germline CDR1 is SNHLY and CDR2 is FYNNEI. J lost 7 bases, V lost 4 bases, and 3 bases had no gene match. The CDR3 coding sequence is TGTGCCAGCAGTGTGGGACAGGGGATTGAAGCTTTCTTT. This sequence encodes CASSVGQGIEAFF. Drawing the rest from reference TRBV2 and TRBJ1-1, the complete variable domain is EPEVTQTPSHQVTQMGQEVILRCVPISNHLYFYWYRQILGQKVEFLVSFYNNEISEKSEIFDDQFSVERPDGSNFTLKIRSTKLEDSAMYFCASSVGQGIEAFFGQGTRLTVV.

This sequence joins TRBV4-3 and TRBJ2-3; TRBD2 matches 8 bases. Per germline, CDR1 LGHNA and CDR2 YSLEER. The CDR3 runs 15 residues. Trimming took 1 base from V and 3 from J; bases not matched to a gene: 3. The CDR3 nucleotides are TGCGCCAGCAGCCAAGCCGGCGGGAGGACAGATACGCAGTATTTT. Translated, it gives CASSQAGGRTDTQYF.

The J gene is TRBJ2-5, the V gene TRBV6-1, with D perhaps matching TRBD1 or TRBD2 (5 bases each). In germline, CDR1 is MNHNS, CDR2 SASEGT. V was shortened by 6 bases and J by 1 base, with 12 bases between the two germline ends. The CDR3 covers 14 residues. As DNA, the CDR3 is TGTGCCAGCAGATCGGGACGGGCCCAAGAGACCCAGTACTTC. Translating it yields CASRSGRAQETQYF.

This chain's CDR3 is CASSSSTVSGNTIYF. As DNA, the CDR3 is TGTGCCAGCAGCTCCTCGACGGTCTCTGGAAACACCATATATTTT. The chain joins TRBV9 to TRBJ1-3; D is unresolved. Trimming took 4 bases from V and 0 from J, leaving 11 bases between them. The CDR3 totals 15 residues. Germline loops: CDR1 SGDLS, CDR2 YYNGEE.

The table lists this clone with a count of one. This chain's CDR3 is CASSPRDHTDTQYF. DNA of the CDR3: TGTGCCAGCAGCCCAAGGGACCACACAGATACGCAGTATTTT. The V gene is TRBV7-3, the J gene TRBJ2-3; TRBD1 or TRBD2 may be the D gene (5 bases each). The V and J ends lost 5 bases and 2 bases respectively, with 11 bases between them. This CDR3 has 14 residues. Germline V gives CDR1 SGHTA, CDR2 FQGTGA.

With respect to this clone: Its ends do not fully match the called genes, so a read error is possible. The chain joins TRBV4-1 to TRBJ2-7, with D tentatively TRBD1 (6 bases). In germline, CDR1 is MGHRA, CDR2 YSYEKL. CDR3 length: 13 residues. In DNA, the CDR3 is TGCGCCAGCAGCCAAGAGAAGGAGGACAGTCAAAACTTC. This translates into CASSQEKEDSQNF.